The next 2 T cell receptor beta chains were all read from a single sample in a study of tissue T cells after allogeneic stem cell transplantation (dated by TCRdb to between 2021 and 2024). Libraries were prepared through the immunoSEQ multiplex PCR assay. In its TCRdb copy, this immuneACCESS table keeps in-frame sequences only and misses some clones. Where compared with another copy, unresolved V genes explain less than half of these, and the others have no known cause. The sample table holds about a thousand clones, of which under 90% were seen once. The ten largest clonotypes hold around 22% of the sample. Interpreted using the paper, the time point label stands for: human tissue collected at research (rapid) autopsy. Sequencing was performed on spleen tissue, taken at autopsy. These receptors came from a female patient aged 18 to 49 with steroid-refractory graft-versus-host disease after an allogeneic stem cell transplant. Post transplant, some T cells may arise from the graft donor.

The chain recombines TRBV5-1 with TRBJ1-4, with D unresolved. Germline assignment: CDR1 SGHRS and CDR2 YFSETQ. V lost 4 bases and J 6 bases, leaving 13 bases between the germline ends. The CDR3 runs 14 residues. CDR3 sequence: CASSRTPRDEKLFF. CDR3 bases: TGCGCCAGCAGCAGGACGCCTAGGGATGAAAAACTGTTTTTT.

The J gene is TRBJ1-6, the V gene TRBV5-3; weak D call: TRBD1 (6 bases). TRBV5-3 is an open reading frame whose function is uncertain. The germline V and J ends were trimmed by 2 bases and 9 bases, with 15 bases remaining between them. This CDR3 has 15 residues. The CDR3 DNA sequence: TGTGCCAGAAGCTTAAGGACAGTAACAAGTTCACCCCTCCACTTT. This codes for CARSLRTVTSSPLHF.